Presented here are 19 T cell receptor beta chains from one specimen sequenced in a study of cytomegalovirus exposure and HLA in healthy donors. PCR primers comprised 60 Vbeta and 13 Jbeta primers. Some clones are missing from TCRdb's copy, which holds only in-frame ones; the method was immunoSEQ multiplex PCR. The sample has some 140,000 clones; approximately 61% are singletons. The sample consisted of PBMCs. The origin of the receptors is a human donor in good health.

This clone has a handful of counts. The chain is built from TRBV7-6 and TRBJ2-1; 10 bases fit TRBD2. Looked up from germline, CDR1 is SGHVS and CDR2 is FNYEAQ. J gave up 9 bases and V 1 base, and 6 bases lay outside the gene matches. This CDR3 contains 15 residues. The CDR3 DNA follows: TGTGCCAGCAGCTTAGGGAGCGGGAGGGCGGCTGAGCAGTTCTTC. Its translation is CASSLGSGRAAEQFF.

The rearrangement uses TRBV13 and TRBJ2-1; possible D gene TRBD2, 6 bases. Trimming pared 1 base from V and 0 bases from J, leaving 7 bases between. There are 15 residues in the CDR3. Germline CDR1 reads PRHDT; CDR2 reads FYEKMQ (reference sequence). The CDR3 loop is CASSLASDSYNEQFF. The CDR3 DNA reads TGTGCCAGCAGCTTAGCTAGCGACTCCTACAATGAGCAGTTCTTC.

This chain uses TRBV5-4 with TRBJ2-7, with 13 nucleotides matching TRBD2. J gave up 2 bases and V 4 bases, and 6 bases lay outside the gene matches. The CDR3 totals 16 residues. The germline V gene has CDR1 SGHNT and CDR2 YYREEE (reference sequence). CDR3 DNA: TGTGCCAGCAGCCGATCGGGACTAGCGGGAACCTACGAGCAGTACTTC. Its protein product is CASSRSGLAGTYEQYF.

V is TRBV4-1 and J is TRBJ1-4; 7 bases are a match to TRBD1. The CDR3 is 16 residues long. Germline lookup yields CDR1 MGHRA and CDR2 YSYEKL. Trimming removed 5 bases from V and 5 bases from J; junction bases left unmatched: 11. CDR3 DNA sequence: TGCGCCAGCAGCTATGACCCGGGACAGCTCAATGAAAAACTGTTTTTT. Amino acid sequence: CASSYDPGQLNEKLFF.

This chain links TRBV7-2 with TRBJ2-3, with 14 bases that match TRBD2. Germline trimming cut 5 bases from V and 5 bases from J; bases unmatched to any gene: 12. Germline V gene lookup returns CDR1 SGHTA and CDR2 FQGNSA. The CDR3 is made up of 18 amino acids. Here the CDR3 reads CASSHEPGTSGSRDTQYF. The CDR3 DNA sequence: TGTGCCAGCAGCCACGAACCCGGGACTAGCGGGAGTAGAGATACGCAGTATTTT.

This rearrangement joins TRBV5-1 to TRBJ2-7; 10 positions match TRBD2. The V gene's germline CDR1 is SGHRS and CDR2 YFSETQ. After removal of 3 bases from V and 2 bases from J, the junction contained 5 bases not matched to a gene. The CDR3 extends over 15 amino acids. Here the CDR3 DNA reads TGCGCCAGCAGCTCAGGGACTAGCGCAACCTACGAGCAGTACTTC. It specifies CASSSGTSATYEQYF. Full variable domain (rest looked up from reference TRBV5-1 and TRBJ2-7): KAGVTQTPRYLIKTRGQQVTLSCSPISGHRSVSWYQQTPGQGLQFLFEYFSETQRNKGNFPGRFSGRQFSNSRSEMNVSTLELGDSALYLCASSSGTSATYEQYFGPGTRLTVT.

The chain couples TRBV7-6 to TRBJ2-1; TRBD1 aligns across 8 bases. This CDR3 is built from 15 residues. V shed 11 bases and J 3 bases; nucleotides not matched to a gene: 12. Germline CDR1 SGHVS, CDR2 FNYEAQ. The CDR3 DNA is TGTGCCCCTGGCACGCGGACAGGGTACTACAATGAGCAGTTCTTC. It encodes CAPGTRTGYYNEQFF.

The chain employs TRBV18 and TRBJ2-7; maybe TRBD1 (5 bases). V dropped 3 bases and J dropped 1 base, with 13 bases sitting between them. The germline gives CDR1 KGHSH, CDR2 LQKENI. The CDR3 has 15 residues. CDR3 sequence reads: CASSPGSGASYEQYF. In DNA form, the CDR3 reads TGTGCCAGCTCACCGGGAAGTGGGGCGTCCTACGAGCAGTACTTC. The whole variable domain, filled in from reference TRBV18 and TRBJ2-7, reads NAGVMQNPRHLVRRRGQEARLRCSPMKGHSHVYWYRQLPEEGLKFMVYLQKENIIDESGMPKERFSAEFPKEGPSILRIQQVVRGDSAAYFCASSPGSGASYEQYFGPGTRLTVT.

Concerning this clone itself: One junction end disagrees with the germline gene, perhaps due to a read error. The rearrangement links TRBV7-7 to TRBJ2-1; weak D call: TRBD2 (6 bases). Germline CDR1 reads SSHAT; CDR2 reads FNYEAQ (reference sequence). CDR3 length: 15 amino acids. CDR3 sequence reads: CASSFRRENQNEQFF. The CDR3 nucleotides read TGTGCTAGCAGCTTTCGACGGGAGAATCAGAATGAGCAGTTCTTC.

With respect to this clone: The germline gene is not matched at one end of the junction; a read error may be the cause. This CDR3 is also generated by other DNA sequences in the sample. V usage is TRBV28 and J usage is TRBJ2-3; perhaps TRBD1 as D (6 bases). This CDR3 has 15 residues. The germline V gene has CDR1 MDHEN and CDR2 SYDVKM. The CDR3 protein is CASSWDKVSTDTQYF. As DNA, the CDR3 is TGTGCCAGCAGTTGGGACAAGGTTAGCACGGATACGCAGTATTTT.

The CDR3 loop is CASRGTGIYEQYF. The CDR3 nucleotides are TGCGCCAGCAGAGGGACAGGGATATACGAGCAGTACTTC. The V and J genes are TRBV4-1 and TRBJ2-7; 9 nucleotides line up with TRBD1. This CDR3 contains 13 residues. V dropped 6 bases and J dropped 4; count of bases not matched to a gene: 4. Germline V gene lookup returns CDR1 MGHRA and CDR2 YSYEKL.

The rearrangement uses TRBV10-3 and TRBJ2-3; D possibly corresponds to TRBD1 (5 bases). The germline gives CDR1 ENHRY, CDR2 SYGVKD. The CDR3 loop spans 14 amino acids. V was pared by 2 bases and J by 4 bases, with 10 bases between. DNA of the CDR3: TGTGCCATCAGTGAGGAGGTAGGGGCAGATACGCAGTATTTT. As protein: CAISEEVGADTQYF.

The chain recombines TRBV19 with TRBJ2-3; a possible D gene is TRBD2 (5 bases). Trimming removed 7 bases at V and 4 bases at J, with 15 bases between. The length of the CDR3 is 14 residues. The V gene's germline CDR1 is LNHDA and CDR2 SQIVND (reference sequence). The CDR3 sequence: CASTIGLAADTQYF. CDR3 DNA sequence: TGTGCCAGTACCATCGGGCTAGCCGCAGATACGCAGTATTTT.

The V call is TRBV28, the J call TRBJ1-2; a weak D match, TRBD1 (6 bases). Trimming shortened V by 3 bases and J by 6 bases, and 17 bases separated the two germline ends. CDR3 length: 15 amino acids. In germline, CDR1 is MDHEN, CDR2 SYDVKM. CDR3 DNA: TGTGCCAGCAGTTTCTCACTTCAGGGGACGGATGGCTACACCTTC. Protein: CASSFSLQGTDGYTF.

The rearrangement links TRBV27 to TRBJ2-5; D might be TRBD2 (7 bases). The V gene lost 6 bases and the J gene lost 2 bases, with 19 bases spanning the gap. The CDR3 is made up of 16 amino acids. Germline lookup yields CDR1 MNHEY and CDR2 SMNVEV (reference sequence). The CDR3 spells CASRFRGGELQETQYF. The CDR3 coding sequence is TGTGCCAGCAGGTTCAGGGGAGGGGAGTTACAAGAGACCCAGTACTTC.

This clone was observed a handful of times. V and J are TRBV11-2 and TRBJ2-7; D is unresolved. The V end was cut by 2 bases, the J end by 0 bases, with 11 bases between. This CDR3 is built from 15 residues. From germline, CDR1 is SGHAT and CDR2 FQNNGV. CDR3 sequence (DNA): TGTGCCAGCAGCTTAAGTAACAGCCGCTCCTACGAGCAGTACTTC. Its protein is CASSLSNSRSYEQYF.

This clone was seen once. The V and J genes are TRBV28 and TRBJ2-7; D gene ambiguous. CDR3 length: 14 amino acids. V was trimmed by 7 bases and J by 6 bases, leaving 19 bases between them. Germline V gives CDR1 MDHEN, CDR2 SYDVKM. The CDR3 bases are TGTGCCAGCACCCCGGAGCCTCCCTTGGGCGAGCAGTACTTC. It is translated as CASTPEPPLGEQYF.

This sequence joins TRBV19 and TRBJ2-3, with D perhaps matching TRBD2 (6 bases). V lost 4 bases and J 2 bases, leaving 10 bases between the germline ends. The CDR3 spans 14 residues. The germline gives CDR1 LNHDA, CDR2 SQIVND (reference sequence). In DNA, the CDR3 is TGTGCCAGTAGTACCCGGGAGTACACAGATACGCAGTATTTT. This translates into CASSTREYTDTQYF.

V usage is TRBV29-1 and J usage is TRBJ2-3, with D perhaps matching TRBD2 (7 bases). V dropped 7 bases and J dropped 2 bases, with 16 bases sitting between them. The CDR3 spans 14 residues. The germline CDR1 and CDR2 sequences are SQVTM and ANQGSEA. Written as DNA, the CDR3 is TGCAGCGCCTTGGGGGGGGCCACCACAGATACGCAGTATTTT. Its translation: CSALGGATTDTQYF.